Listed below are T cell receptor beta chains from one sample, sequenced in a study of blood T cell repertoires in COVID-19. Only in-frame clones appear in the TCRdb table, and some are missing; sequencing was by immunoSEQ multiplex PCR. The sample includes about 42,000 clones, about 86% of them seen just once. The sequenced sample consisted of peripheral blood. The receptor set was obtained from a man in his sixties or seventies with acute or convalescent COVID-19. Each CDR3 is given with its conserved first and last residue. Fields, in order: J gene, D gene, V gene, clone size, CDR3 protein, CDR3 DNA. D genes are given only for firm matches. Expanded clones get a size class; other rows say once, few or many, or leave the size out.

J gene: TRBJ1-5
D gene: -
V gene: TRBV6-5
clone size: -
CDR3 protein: CASSYDSNSNQPQHF
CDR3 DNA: TGTGCCAGCAGCTACGACAGCAATAGCAATCAGCCCCAGCATTTT

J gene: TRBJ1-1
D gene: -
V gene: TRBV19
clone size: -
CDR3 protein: CASSLSVNTEAFF
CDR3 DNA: TGTGCCAGTAGCTTGTCAGTGAACACTGAAGCTTTCTTT

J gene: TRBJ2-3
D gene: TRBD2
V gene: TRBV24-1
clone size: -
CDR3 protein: CATAGTSRSDTQYF
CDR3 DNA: TGTGCCACCGCCGGGACTAGTAGGTCAGATACGCAGTATTTT

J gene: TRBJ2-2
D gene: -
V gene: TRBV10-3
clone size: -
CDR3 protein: CAIRATGELFF
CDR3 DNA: TGTGCCATCAGGGCCACCGGGGAGCTGTTTTTT

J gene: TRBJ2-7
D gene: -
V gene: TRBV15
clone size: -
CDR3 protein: CATSSAIGPGLIYEQYF
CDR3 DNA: TGTGCCACCAGCAGTGCGATTGGGCCAGGGCTGATCTACGAGCAGTACTTC

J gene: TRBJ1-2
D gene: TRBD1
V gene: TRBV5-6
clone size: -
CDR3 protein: CASRQGQANYGYTF
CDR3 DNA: TGTGCCAGTCGACAGGGCCAGGCTAACTATGGCTACACCTTC

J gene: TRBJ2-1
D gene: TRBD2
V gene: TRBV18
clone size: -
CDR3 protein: CASSPGGGGEQFF
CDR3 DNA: TGTGCCAGCTCACCAGGCGGGGGAGGTGAGCAGTTCTTC

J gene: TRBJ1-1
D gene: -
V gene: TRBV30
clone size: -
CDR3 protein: CAWRPFGGRNTEAFF
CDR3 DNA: TGTGCCTGGAGACCCTTCGGGGGGAGAAACACTGAAGCTTTCTTT

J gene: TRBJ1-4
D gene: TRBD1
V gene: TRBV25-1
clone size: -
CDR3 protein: CASSAGQGKEKLFF
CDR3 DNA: TGTGCCAGCAGTGCGGGACAGGGTAAAGAAAAACTGTTTTTT

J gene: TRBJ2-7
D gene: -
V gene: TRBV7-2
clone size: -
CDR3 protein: CASSSVRGSYEQYF
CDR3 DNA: TGTGCCAGCAGCTCCGTACGAGGGTCCTACGAGCAGTACTTC

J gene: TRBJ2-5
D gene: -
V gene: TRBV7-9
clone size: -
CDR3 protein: CASSGTGFGTQYF
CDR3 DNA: TGTGCCAGCAGCGGTACAGGGTTCGGGACCCAGTACTTC

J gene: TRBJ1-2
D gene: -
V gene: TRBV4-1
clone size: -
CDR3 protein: CASSQEAGYQNYGYTF
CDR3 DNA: TGCGCCAGCAGCCAAGAGGCGGGTTACCAAAACTATGGCTACACCTTC

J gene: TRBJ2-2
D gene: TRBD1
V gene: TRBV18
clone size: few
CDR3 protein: CASSPDRVLTGELFF
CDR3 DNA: TGTGCCAGCTCGCCCGACAGGGTCCTTACCGGGGAGCTGTTTTTT

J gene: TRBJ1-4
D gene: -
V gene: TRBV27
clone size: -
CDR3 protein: CASSGTGRVTEKLFF
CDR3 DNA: TGTGCCAGCTCGGGGACTGGGAGGGTTACTGAAAAACTGTTTTTT

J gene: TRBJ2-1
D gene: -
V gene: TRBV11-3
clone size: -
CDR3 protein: CASSAVQGAYNEQFF
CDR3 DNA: TGTGCCAGCAGCGCCGTACAGGGAGCCTACAATGAGCAGTTCTTC

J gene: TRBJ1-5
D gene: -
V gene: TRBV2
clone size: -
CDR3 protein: CASVRGNSNQPQHF
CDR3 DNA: TGTGCCAGCGTCAGGGGAAATAGCAATCAGCCCCAGCATTTT

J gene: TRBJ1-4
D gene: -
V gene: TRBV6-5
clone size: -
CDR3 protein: CASRAGLNEKLFF
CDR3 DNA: TGTGCCAGCAGAGCCGGACTGAATGAAAAACTGTTTTTT

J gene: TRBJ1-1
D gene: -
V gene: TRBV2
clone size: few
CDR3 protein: CASSEVQGIEMNTEAFF
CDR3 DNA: TGTGCCAGCAGTGAAGTTCAGGGAATTGAAATGAACACTGAAGCTTTCTTT

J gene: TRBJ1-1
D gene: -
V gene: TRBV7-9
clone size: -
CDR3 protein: CASTLEGEAFF
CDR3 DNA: TGTGCCAGCACCCTAGAGGGTGAAGCTTTCTTT

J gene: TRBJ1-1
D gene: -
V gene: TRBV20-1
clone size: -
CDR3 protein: CSATRGTEAFF
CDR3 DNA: TGCAGTGCTACCAGGGGAACTGAAGCTTTCTTT

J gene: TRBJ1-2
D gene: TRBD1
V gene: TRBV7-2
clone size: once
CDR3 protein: CASSLVTQGASGYTF
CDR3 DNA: TGTGCCAGCAGCTTAGTCACCCAGGGGGCGTCTGGCTACACCTTC

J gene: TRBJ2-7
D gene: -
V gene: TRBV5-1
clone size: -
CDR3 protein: CASSLESGGGEQYF
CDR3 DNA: TGCGCCAGCAGCTTGGAATCGGGGGGCGGAGAGCAGTACTTC

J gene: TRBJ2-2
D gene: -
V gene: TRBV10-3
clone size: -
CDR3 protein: CAIRTQTGELFF
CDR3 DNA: TGTGCCATCAGGACACAAACCGGGGAGCTGTTTTTT

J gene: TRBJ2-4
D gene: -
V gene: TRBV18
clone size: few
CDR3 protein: CASSTGENIQYF
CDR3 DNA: TGTGCCAGCTCAACCGGGGAGAACATTCAGTACTTC

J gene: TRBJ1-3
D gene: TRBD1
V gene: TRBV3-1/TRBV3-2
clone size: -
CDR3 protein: CASSQDRTSGNTIYF
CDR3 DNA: TGTGCCAGCAGCCAGGACAGGACCTCTGGAAACACCATATATTTT

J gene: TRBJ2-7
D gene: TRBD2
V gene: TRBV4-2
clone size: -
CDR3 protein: CASSLRVAGNYEQYF
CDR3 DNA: TGTGCCAGCAGCCTCCGGGTAGCGGGAAATTACGAGCAGTACTTC

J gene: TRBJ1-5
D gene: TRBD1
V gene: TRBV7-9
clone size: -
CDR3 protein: CASSLFGTGGDKQPQHF
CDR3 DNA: TGTGCCAGCAGCTTATTCGGGACAGGGGGAGACAAACAGCCCCAGCATTTT

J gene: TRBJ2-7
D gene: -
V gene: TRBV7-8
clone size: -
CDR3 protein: CASSVTGTSYEQYF
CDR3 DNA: TGTGCCAGCAGCGTGACTGGGACTTCCTACGAGCAGTACTTC

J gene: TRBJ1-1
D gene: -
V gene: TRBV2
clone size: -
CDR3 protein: CASSVYRGNTEAFF
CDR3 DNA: TGTGCCAGCAGCGTATATAGGGGGAACACTGAAGCTTTCTTT

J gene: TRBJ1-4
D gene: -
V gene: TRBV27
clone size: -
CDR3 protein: CASSLFSNNEKLFF
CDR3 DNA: TGTGCCAGCAGTTTATTTAGCAATAATGAAAAACTGTTTTTT

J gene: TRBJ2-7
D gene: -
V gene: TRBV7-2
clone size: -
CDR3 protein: CASSLRDTYEQYF
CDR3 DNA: TGTGCCAGCAGCTTGCGGGATACCTACGAGCAGTACTTC

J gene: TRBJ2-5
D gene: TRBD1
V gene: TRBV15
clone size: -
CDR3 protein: CATSREGQQQETQYF
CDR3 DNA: TGTGCCACCAGCAGAGAGGGACAGCAGCAAGAGACCCAGTACTTC

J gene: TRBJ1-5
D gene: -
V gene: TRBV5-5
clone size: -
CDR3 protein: CASSPPRLPGMNQPQHF
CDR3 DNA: TGTGCCAGCAGCCCTCCTAGGCTTCCAGGGATGAATCAGCCCCAGCATTTT

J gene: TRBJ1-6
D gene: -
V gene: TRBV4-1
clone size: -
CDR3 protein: CASSQRLQGFSYNSPLHF
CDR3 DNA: TGCGCCAGCAGCCAGAGGTTACAGGGTTTCTCCTATAATTCACCCCTCCACTTT

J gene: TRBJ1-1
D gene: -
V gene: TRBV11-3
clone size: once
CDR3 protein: CASSWEDANTEAFF
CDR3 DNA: TGTGCCAGCAGCTGGGAGGATGCGAACACTGAAGCTTTCTTT

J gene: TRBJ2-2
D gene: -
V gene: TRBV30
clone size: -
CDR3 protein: CAWSVRGTNTGELFF
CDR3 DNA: TGTGCCTGGAGTGTTAGGGGGACGAACACCGGGGAGCTGTTTTTT

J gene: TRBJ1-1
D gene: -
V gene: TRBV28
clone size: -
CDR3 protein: CASSLWLGDTEAFF
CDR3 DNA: TGTGCCAGCAGTTTATGGTTAGGGGACACTGAAGCTTTCTTT

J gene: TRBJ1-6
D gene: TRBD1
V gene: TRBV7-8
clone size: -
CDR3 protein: CASRPGTGSPLHF
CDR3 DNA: TGTGCCAGCAGGCCCGGGACAGGCTCACCCCTCCACTTT

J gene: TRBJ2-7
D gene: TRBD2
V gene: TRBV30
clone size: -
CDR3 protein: CAWDTSGRYEQYF
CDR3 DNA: TGTGCCTGGGACACTAGCGGGAGGTACGAGCAGTACTTC

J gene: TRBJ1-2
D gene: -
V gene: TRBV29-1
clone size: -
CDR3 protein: CSVSGGDYGYTF
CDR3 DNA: TGCAGCGTTAGTGGAGGCGACTATGGCTACACCTTC

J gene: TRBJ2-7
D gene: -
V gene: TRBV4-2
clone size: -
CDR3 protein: CASSPQAGEQYF
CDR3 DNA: TGTGCCAGCAGCCCCCAGGCTGGCGAGCAGTACTTC

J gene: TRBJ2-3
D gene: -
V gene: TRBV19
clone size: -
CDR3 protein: CASSIALPSTDTQYF
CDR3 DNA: TGTGCCAGTAGTATAGCGCTACCTAGCACAGATACGCAGTATTTT

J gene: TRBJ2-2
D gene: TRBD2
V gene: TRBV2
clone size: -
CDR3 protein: CASGGTRDGELFF
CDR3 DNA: TGTGCCAGCGGGGGGACTAGGGACGGGGAGCTGTTTTTT

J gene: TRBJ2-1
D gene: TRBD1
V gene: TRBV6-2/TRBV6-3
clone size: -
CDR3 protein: CASSDGQGTFF
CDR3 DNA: TGTGCCAGCAGTGACGGACAGGGCACGTTCTTC

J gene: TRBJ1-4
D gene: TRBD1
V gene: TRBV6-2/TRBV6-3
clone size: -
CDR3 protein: CASSYPDREKLFF
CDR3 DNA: TGTGCCAGCAGTTACCCGGACAGGGAAAAACTGTTTTTT

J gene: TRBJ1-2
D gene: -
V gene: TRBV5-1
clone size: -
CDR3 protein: CASTYPGNDYGYTF
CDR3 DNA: TGCGCCAGCACCTACCCAGGGAACGACTATGGCTACACCTTC

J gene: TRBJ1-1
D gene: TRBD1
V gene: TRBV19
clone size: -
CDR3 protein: CASSPGQGWGTEAFF
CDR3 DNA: TGTGCCAGTAGTCCGGGACAGGGGTGGGGCACTGAAGCTTTCTTT

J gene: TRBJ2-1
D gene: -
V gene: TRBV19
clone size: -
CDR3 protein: CASSTRDKQFF
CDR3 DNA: TGTGCCAGTAGCACCCGGGACAAGCAGTTCTTC

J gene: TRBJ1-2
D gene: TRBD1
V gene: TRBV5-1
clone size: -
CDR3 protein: CASTPGQGPSGYTF
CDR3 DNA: TGCGCCAGCACGCCGGGACAGGGGCCTAGTGGCTACACCTTC

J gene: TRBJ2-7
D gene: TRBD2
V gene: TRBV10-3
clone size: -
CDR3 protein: CAISVGLAGDYEQYF
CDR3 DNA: TGTGCCATCAGTGTAGGTCTAGCGGGAGACTACGAGCAGTACTTC

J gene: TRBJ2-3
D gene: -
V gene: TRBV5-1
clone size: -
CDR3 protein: CASSFQTSTDTQYF
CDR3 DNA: TGCGCCAGCAGCTTCCAGACTAGCACAGATACGCAGTATTTT

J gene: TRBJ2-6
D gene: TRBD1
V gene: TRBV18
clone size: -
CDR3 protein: CASSRRTGAGANVLTF
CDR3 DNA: TGTGCCAGCTCACGACGGACAGGGGCTGGGGCCAACGTCCTGACTTTC

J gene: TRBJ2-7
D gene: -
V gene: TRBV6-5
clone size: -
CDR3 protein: CASSTIPTYEQYF
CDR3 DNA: TGTGCCAGCAGTACAATTCCGACCTACGAGCAGTACTTC

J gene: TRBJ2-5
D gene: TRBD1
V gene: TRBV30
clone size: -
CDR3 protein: CAWSNGGTGGRETQYF
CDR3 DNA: TGTGCCTGGAGTAATGGCGGGACAGGGGGCCGGGAGACCCAGTACTTC

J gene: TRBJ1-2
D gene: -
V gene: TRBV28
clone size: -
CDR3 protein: CASSLGTFLYGYTF
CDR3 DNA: TGTGCCAGCAGCCTGGGGACATTTCTGTATGGCTACACCTTC

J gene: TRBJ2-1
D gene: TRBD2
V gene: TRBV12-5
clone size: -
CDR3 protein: CASNPRASGSEQFF
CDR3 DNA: TGTGCTAGCAATCCCAGGGCTAGCGGGAGTGAGCAGTTCTTC

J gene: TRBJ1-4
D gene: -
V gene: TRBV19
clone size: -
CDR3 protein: CASSSPIQGPNEKLFF
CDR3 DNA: TGTGCCAGTAGTAGCCCCATACAGGGTCCTAATGAAAAACTGTTTTTT

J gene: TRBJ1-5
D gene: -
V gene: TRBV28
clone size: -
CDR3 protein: CASSLIQRDQPQHF
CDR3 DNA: TGTGCCAGCAGTTTAATACAGAGGGATCAGCCCCAGCATTTT

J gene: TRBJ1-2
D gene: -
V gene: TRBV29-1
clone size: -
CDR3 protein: CSVVAGNYGYTF
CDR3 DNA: TGCAGCGTTGTGGCGGGAAACTATGGCTACACCTTC